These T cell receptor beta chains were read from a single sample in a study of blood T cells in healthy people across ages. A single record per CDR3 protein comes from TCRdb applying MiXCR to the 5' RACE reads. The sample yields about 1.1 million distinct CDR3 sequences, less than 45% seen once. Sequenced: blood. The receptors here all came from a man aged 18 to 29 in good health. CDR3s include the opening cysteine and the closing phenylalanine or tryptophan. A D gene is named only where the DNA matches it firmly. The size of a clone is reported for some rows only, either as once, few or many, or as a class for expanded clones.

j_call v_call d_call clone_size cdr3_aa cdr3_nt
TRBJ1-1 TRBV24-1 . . CATSGEQGGGTEAFF TGTGCCACCAGCGGGGAGCAGGGAGGCGGCACTGAAGCTTTCTTT
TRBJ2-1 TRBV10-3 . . CAISAVRGGPPGSYNEQFF TGTGCCATCAGTGCGGTGAGGGGGGGCCCCCCTGGGTCCTACAATGAGCAGTTCTTC
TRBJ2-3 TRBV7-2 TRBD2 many CASSLAGGSLDTQYF TGTGCCAGCAGCTTAGCCGGGGGGTCCTTGGATACGCAGTATTTT
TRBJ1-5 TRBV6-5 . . CASSYSKFQPQHF TGTGCCAGCAGTTACTCGAAGTTTCAGCCCCAGCATTTT
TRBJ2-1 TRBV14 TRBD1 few CASAKDRAGYNEQFF TGTGCCAGCGCTAAAGACAGGGCGGGTTACAATGAGCAGTTCTTC
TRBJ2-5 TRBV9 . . CASSVGVRETQYF TGTGCCAGCAGCGTTGGGGTCCGGGAGACCCAGTACTTC
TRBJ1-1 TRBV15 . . CATSRGGLNTEAFF TGTGCCACCAGCAGAGGAGGGCTAAACACTGAAGCTTTCTTT
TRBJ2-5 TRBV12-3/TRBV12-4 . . CASSWGHQETQYF TGTGCCAGCAGTTGGGGACACCAAGAGACCCAGTACTTC
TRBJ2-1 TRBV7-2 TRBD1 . CASSLAHGTGNEQFF TGTGCCAGCAGCTTAGCGCACGGGACAGGGAATGAGCAGTTCTTC
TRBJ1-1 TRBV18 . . CASSPPIGNEAFF TGTGCCAGCTCACCACCGATCGGGAATGAAGCTTTCTTT
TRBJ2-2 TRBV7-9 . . CASSFFHTSLSTGELFF TGTGCCAGCAGCTTTTTCCACACCAGCCTTTCGACCGGGGAGCTGTTTTTT
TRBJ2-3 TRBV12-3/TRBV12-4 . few CASSPDSASTDTQYF TGTGCCAGCAGTCCAGACTCAGCTAGCACAGATACGCAGTATTTT
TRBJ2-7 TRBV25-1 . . CASSPGHPSYEQYF TGTGCCAGCAGTCCGGGACATCCTTCCTACGAGCAGTACTTC
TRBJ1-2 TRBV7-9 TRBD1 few CASRPGAGTAYGYTF TGTGCCAGCAGACCCGGGGCCGGGACAGCCTATGGCTACACCTTC
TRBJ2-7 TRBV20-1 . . CSAQPIRVPSYEQYF TGCAGTGCTCAACCGATCAGGGTCCCCTCCTACGAGCAGTACTTC